Reported below is one T cell receptor beta chain. Assay runs were performed at deep level. This table comes from immunoSEQ multiplex PCR, and its TCRdb copy is limited to in-frame clones, with some not included. The sample has about a million clones, approximately 80% seen once. The entry originates in a study of shared clonotypes between healthy human individuals. The source of this sequence is a man between 18 and 35 years old in good health. Some clones in this sample may be carry-over from other donors' samples. The sequencing input was memory CD4+ T cells from PBMCs. As for subset: CD45RA-negative fraction.

DNA of the CDR3: TGCGCCAGCAGCGCCCCGCCGAACACTGAAGCTTTCTTT. Translated: CASSAPPNTEAFF. This chain links TRBV5-1 with TRBJ1-1; D is uncertain. The V gene's germline CDR1 is SGHRS and CDR2 YFSETQ. The CDR3 length is 13 residues. Deletions cut 4 bases from V and 1 base from J, with 8 bases between.